Ten or more counts support the clone carrying this T cell receptor beta chain. Per the germline V gene, CDR1 is LGHDT and CDR2 is YNNKEL (reference sequence). The CDR3 is 14 residues long. Trimming cost V 1 base and J 4 bases, with 8 bases left between them. One entry per CDR3 protein, called by TCRdb with MiXCR from the 5' RACE reads. The sample includes some 60,000 distinct CDR3 sequences, about 2.5% of them seen just once. The entry originates in a study of neurological immune-mediated disorders. Sequencing was performed on PBMCs. The source is a man aged 45-60 years with multiple sclerosis. The V gene is TRBV3-1, the J gene TRBJ2-1; unclear D gene. The CDR3 loop is CASSQGYGYNEQFF. Written as DNA, the CDR3 is TGTGCCAGCAGCCAAGGGTACGGGTACAATGAGCAGTTCTTC.